Below, 9 T cell receptor beta chains from the same sample are listed, as sequenced in a study of identical twins. Each CDR3 protein is one row after TCRdb ran MiXCR on the 5' RACE reads. Of a few hundred thousand distinct CDR3 sequences in the sample, around 18% were seen once. Sequenced material: naive T cells sorted from blood. These receptors came from a man aged 45-65 years in good health.

This clonotype was observed a few times. V is TRBV29-1 and J is TRBJ2-3, with a weak D call TRBD2 (6 bases). Germline CDR1 reads SQVTM; CDR2 reads ANQGSEA. This CDR3 comprises 12 residues. V lost 6 bases, J lost 1 base, and 8 bases lay in between. The CDR3 coding sequence is TGCAGCGTGAAGCGGGGCACAGATACGCAGTATTTT. Translating gives CSVKRGTDTQYF.

As concerns this clonotype: A read error may explain this, as a much larger clone is one base away. The chain links TRBV6-1 to TRBJ2-7, with TRBD2 identical over 7 bases. CDR1 and CDR2 from the germline V gene are MNHNS and SASEGT. The CDR3 extends over 16 amino acids. CDR3 DNA: TGTGCCATCAGTCCTCGGGGCGGGGGAAACGCCTACGAGCAGTACTTC. Translating gives CAISPRGGGNAYEQYF.

The V call is TRBV15, the J call TRBJ2-7; D uncertain. Trimming cost V 0 bases and J 7 bases, with 10 bases left between them. This CDR3 is 13 amino acids long. Germline lookup yields CDR1 LNHNV and CDR2 YYDKDF (reference sequence). This CDR3 reads CATSRDPLREQYF. The CDR3, as DNA: TGTGCCACCAGCAGAGATCCTCTACGTGAGCAGTACTTC.

The chain combines TRBV6-1 with TRBJ2-6; D is possibly TRBD1 (6 bases). The CDR3 is made up of 16 amino acids. V was clipped by 6 bases and J by 2 bases, with 14 bases between them. Germline V gene data show CDR1 as MNHNS and CDR2 as SASEGT. In DNA form, the CDR3 reads TGTGCCAGCAGCCTAAACAGGGTTCCTGGGGCCAACGTCCTGACTTTC. Protein product: CASSLNRVPGANVLTF.

The chain combines TRBV20-1 with TRBJ1-5; the match to TRBD1 covers 8 bases. Germline CDR1 and CDR2: DFQATT and SNEGSKA (reference sequence). The CDR3 is 13 residues long. J was trimmed by 4 bases and V by 6 bases; bases with no gene match: 5. CDR3: CSAQQGGNQPQHF. The CDR3 DNA reads as TGCAGTGCACAACAGGGGGGTAATCAGCCCCAGCATTTT.

This chain joins TRBV27 and TRBJ1-4; D gene unclear. The V gene lost 6 bases and the J gene lost 7 bases, with 18 bases spanning the gap. The CDR3 spans 15 residues. Per germline, CDR1 MNHEY and CDR2 SMNVEV (reference sequence). CDR3 coding DNA: TGTGCCAGCAGAGACGGCCTTAATCGGGGTGAAAAACTGTTTTTT. Translation: CASRDGLNRGEKLFF.

The V and J genes are TRBV7-2 and TRBJ2-2, with 9 bases fitting TRBD2. The CDR3 length is 13 residues. Germline lookup yields CDR1 SGHTA and CDR2 FQGNSA. J was trimmed by 7 bases and V by 5 bases; bases with no gene match: 2. The CDR3 DNA follows: TGTGCCAGCAGCCCGCGGGGGGGCGGGGAGCTGTTTTTT. Protein product: CASSPRGGGELFF.

The V and J genes are TRBV2 and TRBJ1-1; D may be TRBD1 (5 bases). The CDR3 loop spans 14 amino acids. Trimming removed 7 bases from V and 1 base from J, with 13 bases in between. Germline CDR1 reads SNHLY; CDR2 reads FYNNEI. DNA for the CDR3: TGTGCCAGCACCCTTCGGGACGGGAACACTGAAGCTTTCTTT. As protein: CASTLRDGNTEAFF.

The chain combines TRBV7-3 with TRBJ2-1; the D gene is possibly TRBD2 (5 bases). Germline loops: CDR1 SGHTA, CDR2 FQGTGA. V lost 5 bases to trimming and J lost 1 base, with 15 bases between them. The CDR3 spans 16 residues. CDR3: CASSPTMDFSYNEQFF. As DNA, the CDR3 is TGTGCCAGCAGCCCGACGATGGACTTTTCCTACAATGAGCAGTTCTTC. Together with reference TRBV7-3 and TRBJ2-1, the CDR3 gives the full variable domain: GAGVSQTPSNKVTEKGKYVELRCDPISGHTALYWYRQSLGQGPEFLIYFQGTGAADDSGLPNDRFFAVRPEGSVSTLKIQRTERGDSAVYLCASSPTMDFSYNEQFFGPGTRLTVL.